This T cell receptor beta chain was documented in a study of T cell responses to AZD1222 COVID-19 vaccine. Regarding the study as a whole: The donors showed a predominance of white British ancestry and of females, with possible underestimation of clonal diversity.

The protocol was immunoSEQ multiplex PCR, while the TCRdb copy is restricted to in-frame clones and leaves out a portion. Among 110,000 or so clones listed, 88% were seen once. Regarding this clone: As yet, its antigen is unknown.

J was trimmed by 0 bases and V by 0 bases; bases with no gene match: 4. Germline V lookup: CDR1 SGDLS, CDR2 YYNGEE. The CDR3 length is 16 residues. This TCR derives from an adult in good health. V usage is TRBV9 and J usage is TRBJ2-3; TRBD2 agrees at 7 bases. Source: peripheral blood, taken on day 0 of MenACWY control vaccination. The CDR3 DNA reads TGTGCCAGCAGCGTAGAGCGGGGACTAAGCACAGATACGCAGTATTTT. This sequence encodes CASSVERGLSTDTQYF.